This entry describes one T cell receptor beta chain. This table comes from immunoSEQ multiplex PCR, and its TCRdb copy is limited to in-frame clones, with some not included. The table lists 56,000 or so clones, approximately 90% of them singletons. The CDR3 sequence is 16 residues long. Germline V CDR1 and CDR2: SGDLS, YYNGEE. With 0 bases clipped from V and 1 base from J, the junction kept 4 bases outside the gene matches. These data belong to a study of T cell changes during pregnancy in multiple sclerosis. Sequencing was performed on peripheral blood, taken after pregnancy. The clonotype originates from a female donor with multiple sclerosis, enrolled in a pregnancy study. The chain uses TRBV9 and TRBJ2-7; 10 bases are shared with TRBD2. The CDR3 reads CASSVGGLARSYEQYF. The DNA for the CDR3 is TGTGCCAGCAGCGTAGGGGGACTAGCGAGATCCTACGAGCAGTACTTC.